This entry lists 10 T cell receptor beta chains sequenced from one sample in a study of vaccination effects on CD4 cells after COVID-19. Data came from immunoSEQ multiplex PCR; TCRdb stores just in-frame clones and leaves some out. The sample carries about 14,000 clones, around 76% recorded once. Antigen specificity for these receptors is unknown. Expansion with viral peptide pools was applied to antigen-specific CD4+ T cells by the ViraFEST assay prior to sequencing. Isolating CD4+ T cells followed about 10 days of culture. The sample in question was CD4+ T cells from PBMCs cultured with HCoV-229E spike peptides, obtained before COVID-19 vaccination. These receptors all stem from a human donor who received a COVID-19 vaccine.

V and J are TRBV3-1 (or the pseudogene TRBV3-2) and TRBJ2-5; D is perhaps TRBD2 (6 bases). This CDR3 contains 15 residues. V lost 1 base and J lost 6, with 15 bases in between. Germline V gene sequence: CDR1 LGHDT, CDR2 YNNKEL (reference sequence). The CDR3 DNA follows: TGTGCCAGCAGCCAAGGGCCGGAGGGGAGCAAGACCCAGTACTTC. This encodes CASSQGPEGSKTQYF.

The chain uses TRBV18 and TRBJ2-1, with 13 positions matching TRBD2. The CDR3 length is 18 residues. Per the germline V gene, CDR1 is KGHSH and CDR2 is LQKENI. Germline trimming cut 3 bases from V and 4 bases from J; bases unmatched to any gene: 9. The CDR3 spells CASSPPGLAGEQYNEQFF. The CDR3 DNA sequence: TGTGCCAGCTCACCTCCCGGACTAGCGGGAGAACAGTACAATGAGCAGTTCTTC.

This chain uses TRBV19 with TRBJ1-1; D ambiguous. CDR1 LNHDA and CDR2 SQIVND come from the germline V gene (reference sequence). The length of the CDR3 is 14 residues. The V and J ends lost 3 bases and 0 bases respectively, with 8 bases between them. The CDR3 region is CASSISPMNTEAFF. CDR3 bases: TGTGCCAGTAGTATTTCCCCCATGAACACTGAAGCTTTCTTT.

The CDR3 coding sequence is TGTGCCAGCAGCAACCCGGGACTAGCTTCCGGGGAGCTGTTTTTT. This sequence encodes CASSNPGLASGELFF. The chain has TRBV5-4 and TRBJ2-2; 9 nucleotides align to TRBD2. V dropped 4 bases and J dropped 6; count of bases not matched to a gene: 7. Germline CDR1 reads SGHNT; CDR2 reads YYREEE (reference sequence). The CDR3 is made up of 15 amino acids.

The gene calls are TRBV11-2 and TRBJ2-1, with 7 bases fitting TRBD1. The junction had 6 bases not matched to a gene; V was cut back by 4 bases and J by 3 bases. Germline CDR1 and CDR2: SGHAT and FQNNGV. The CDR3 is 15 amino acids. CDR3 loop: CASSYYRGRYNEQFF. The CDR3 DNA reads as TGTGCCAGCAGCTACTACAGGGGACGCTACAATGAGCAGTTCTTC.

As DNA, the CDR3 is TGTGCCAGTAGTACCCCAACGGGTAGGGGGGGGCAGGGCACCGGGGAGCTGTTTTTT. It is translated as CASSTPTGRGGQGTGELFF. The chain recombines TRBV19 with TRBJ2-2; D perhaps matches TRBD2 (7 bases). CDR3 size: 19 residues. The V end lost 4 bases, the J end lost 4 bases, and 25 bases lay between the germline ends. Per the germline V gene, CDR1 is LNHDA and CDR2 is SQIVND (reference sequence). Full variable domain (outside the CDR3, taken from reference TRBV19 and TRBJ2-2): DGGITQSPKYLFRKEGQNVTLSCEQNLNHDAMYWYRQDPGQGLRLIYYSQIVNDFQKGDIAEGYSVSREKKESFPLTVTSAQKNPTAFYLCASSTPTGRGGQGTGELFFGEGSRLTVL.

The chain couples TRBV19 to TRBJ1-2; possibly TRBD1 for D (5 bases). V shed 5 bases and J shed 8 bases, with 15 bases lying between them. The CDR3 contains 13 residues. Looked up from germline, CDR1 is LNHDA and CDR2 is SQIVND (reference sequence). The CDR3 region has the DNA TGTGCCAGTAGTGCCTTGGGACGAAAAGGCTACACCTTC. It is translated as CASSALGRKGYTF.

V and J are TRBV11-2 and TRBJ2-3, with D possibly TRBD2 on 6 matching bases. CDR1 is SGHAT, CDR2 FQNNGV, per germline. This CDR3 has 15 amino acids. V dropped 1 base and J dropped 6 bases, with 14 bases sitting between them. CDR3 residues: CASSLARGKADTQYF. In nucleotides, the CDR3 is TGTGCCAGCAGCTTAGCTCGCGGGAAGGCGGATACGCAGTATTTT.

Only a few counts were recorded for this clone. The chain is built from TRBV11-2 and TRBJ1-6; D remains ambiguous. V lost 5 bases and J 7 bases, leaving 9 bases between the germline ends. The CDR3 sequence is 13 residues long. CDR1 and CDR2 (germline): SGHAT, FQNNGV. The CDR3 DNA is TGTGCCAGCAGCCCGGGCCTAAATTCACCCCTCCACTTT. Amino acids: CASSPGLNSPLHF.

CDR3 in amino acids: CASSLSGETEAFF. For the CDR3, the DNA is TGCGCCAGCAGCCTCAGTGGGGAGACTGAAGCTTTCTTT. The chain links TRBV4-3 to TRBJ1-1; D remains ambiguous. Germline lookup yields CDR1 LGHNA and CDR2 YSLEER. The CDR3 extends over 13 amino acids. V lost 4 bases, J lost 5 bases, and 11 bases lay in between.